A single sample is the source of the 13 T cell receptor beta chains below, sequenced in a study of shared clonotypes between healthy human individuals. Cells designated naive CD8 were CD45RO-negative and were positively selected for CCR7, with terminally differentiated effector memory CD45RA+ cells excluded. The protocol was immunoSEQ multiplex PCR, while the TCRdb copy is restricted to in-frame clones and leaves out a portion. The table shows more than 2 million clones, with less than 95% occurring only once. Sequenced input: naive CD8+ T cells sorted from blood. These receptors were taken from a man aged 18 to 30 in good health.

This clone was recorded a few times. The V gene is TRBV30, the J gene TRBJ1-5; 8 nucleotides line up with TRBD1. With V trimmed by 4 bases and J by 5 bases, 7 bases remained unmatched. The CDR3 contains 14 residues. Germline V CDR1 and CDR2: GTSNPN, SVGIG (reference sequence). This chain's CDR3 is CAWIPKDRDQPQHF. The CDR3 coding sequence is TGTGCCTGGATTCCGAAGGACAGGGATCAGCCCCAGCATTTT.

The chain recombines TRBV27 with TRBJ2-2; D is uncertain. CDR1 and CDR2 from the germline V gene are MNHEY and SMNVEV (reference sequence). CDR3 length equals 13 residues. V dropped 6 bases and J dropped 1 base, with 6 bases sitting between them. CDR3 region: CASRLENTGELFF. CDR3 nucleotides: TGTGCCAGCAGGCTAGAGAACACCGGGGAGCTGTTTTTT.

The rearrangement links TRBV28 to TRBJ1-2; D call uncertain. Trimming pared 8 bases from V and 3 bases from J, leaving 16 bases between. The CDR3 has 14 residues. Germline V gene sequence: CDR1 MDHEN, CDR2 SYDVKM. CDR3: CASSIPLLYYGYTF. The CDR3 nucleotides read TGTGCCAGCTCAATTCCTCTACTTTACTATGGCTACACCTTC.

The chain combines TRBV29-1 with TRBJ2-2; D may correspond to TRBD1 or TRBD2 (5 bases each). The CDR3 contains 11 residues. Germline CDR1 is SQVTM and CDR2 is ANQGSEA. V was clipped by 6 bases and J by 9 bases, with 11 bases between them. CDR3 coding DNA: TGCAGCGTGGGAGAGGGGTGGGAGCTGTTTTTT. Its protein is CSVGEGWELFF.

The chain carries TRBV4-1 and TRBJ2-3; 9 bases are shared with TRBD1. Germline values: CDR1 MGHRA, CDR2 YSYEKL. Losses at the gene ends were 2 bases for V and 3 bases for J; bases not matched to a gene: 9. This CDR3 is 17 amino acids long. This CDR3 reads CASSQRASTGGTDTQYF. In DNA form, the CDR3 reads TGCGCCAGCAGCCAACGGGCCTCGACAGGGGGAACAGATACGCAGTATTTT.

This clone was seen once. Other nucleotide sequences from this sample produce the same CDR3. The rearrangement uses TRBV10-3 and TRBJ1-1, with 9 bases aligning to TRBD1. CDR1 ENHRY and CDR2 SYGVKD come from the germline V gene. V dropped 2 bases and J dropped 4; count of bases not matched to a gene: 2. CDR3 length: 14 residues. In DNA, the CDR3 is TGTGCCATCAGTGAGGAGACAGGGGGCACTGAAGCTTTCTTT. This codes for CAISEETGGTEAFF.

The chain uses TRBV25-1 and TRBJ2-3; D remains unclear. Per the germline V gene, CDR1 is MGHDK and CDR2 is SYGVNS. The V gene lost 3 bases and the J gene lost 7 bases, with 23 bases spanning the gap. There are 17 residues in the CDR3. The CDR3 reads CASSDSSTSTRYYTQYF. The CDR3 nucleotides are TGTGCCAGCAGTGACTCCTCGACCTCTACCAGATACTATACGCAGTATTTT.

V and J are TRBV6-5 and TRBJ1-1; TRBD1 is a possible D gene (6 bases). The V end lost 5 bases, the J end lost 8 bases, and 9 bases lay between the germline ends. The CDR3 is 11 residues long. CDR1 and CDR2 (germline): MNHEY, SVGAGI. The DNA for the CDR3 is TGTGCCAGCAGTCAAACAGGGGAAGCTTTCTTT. It translates to CASSQTGEAFF.

This clone was seen only once. The CDR3 region is CASSLAPTGPNTEAFF. The CDR3 DNA is TGTGCCAGCAGCTTAGCTCCGACAGGGCCTAACACTGAAGCTTTCTTT. The chain carries TRBV11-2 and TRBJ1-1, with 7 nucleotides matching TRBD1. Looked up from germline, CDR1 is SGHAT and CDR2 is FQNNGV. J lost 2 bases, V lost 1 base, and 7 bases had no gene match. The CDR3 has 16 residues.

The rearrangement joins TRBV27 to TRBJ2-7; 11 nucleotides match TRBD2. CDR3 length: 17 residues. Germline V gene lookup returns CDR1 MNHEY and CDR2 SMNVEV (reference sequence). Trimming removed 4 bases from V and 7 bases from J; junction bases left unmatched: 15. The CDR3 DNA reads TGTGCCAGCAGTTCTTTAGCGGGAGGGCCTATCCATACTGAGCAGTACTTC. Translated: CASSSLAGGPIHTEQYF.

The genes are TRBV7-8 and TRBJ1-5, with D possibly matching TRBD1 (5 bases). Germline V lookup: CDR1 SGHVS, CDR2 FQNEAQ. Trimming left V 8 bases short and J 5 bases short, with 19 bases between. The CDR3 is made up of 15 amino acids. The CDR3 region is CASGTYRGIDQPQHF. CDR3 sequence (DNA): TGTGCCAGCGGAACCTATCGGGGGATCGATCAGCCCCAGCATTTT.

CDR3 coding DNA: TGTGCCAGCAGTTACTCGAAACTGGGGACCACCGGGGAGCTGTTTTTT. This codes for CASSYSKLGTTGELFF. The rearrangement links TRBV6-5 to TRBJ2-2, with D possibly being TRBD1 or TRBD2 (5 bases each). This CDR3 comprises 16 residues. Per germline, CDR1 MNHEY and CDR2 SVGAGI. With 0 bases removed from V and 4 bases from J, the gap between germline ends came to 12 bases.

The V and J genes are TRBV13 and TRBJ2-5; 8 bases are shared with TRBD2. The germline V gene has CDR1 PRHDT and CDR2 FYEKMQ (reference sequence). V was pared by 3 bases and J by 2 bases, with 11 bases of the junction left unmatched. CDR3 size: 17 residues. CDR3 sequence reads: CASSLRGAGAGQETQYF. CDR3 in DNA: TGTGCCAGCAGCTTGCGTGGAGCGGGAGCCGGGCAAGAGACCCAGTACTTC.